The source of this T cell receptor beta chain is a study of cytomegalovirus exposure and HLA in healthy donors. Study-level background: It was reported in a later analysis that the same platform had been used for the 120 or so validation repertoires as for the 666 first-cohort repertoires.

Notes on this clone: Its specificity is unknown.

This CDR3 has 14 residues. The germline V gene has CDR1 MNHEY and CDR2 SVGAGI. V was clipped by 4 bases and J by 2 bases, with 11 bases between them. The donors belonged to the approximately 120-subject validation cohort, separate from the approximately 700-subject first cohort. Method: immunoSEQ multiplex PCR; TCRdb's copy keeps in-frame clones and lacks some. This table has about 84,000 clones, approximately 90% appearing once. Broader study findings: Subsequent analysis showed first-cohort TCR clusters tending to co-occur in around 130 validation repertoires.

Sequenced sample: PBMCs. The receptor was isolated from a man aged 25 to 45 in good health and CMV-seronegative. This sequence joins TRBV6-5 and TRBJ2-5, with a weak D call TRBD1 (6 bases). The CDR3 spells CASSSTGFQETQYF. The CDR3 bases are TGTGCCAGCAGTTCTACAGGGTTTCAAGAGACCCAGTACTTC.